This TCR beta chain was recovered during a study of identical twins. Study results and caveats: Among beta out-of-frame sequences, excess sharing between twins appeared weaker. Fewer insertions were carried by abundant cord blood beta clonotypes, but none was seen in memory repertoires.

TCRdb re-called the 5' RACE reads with MiXCR, one entry per CDR3 protein. Here the sample spans 420,000 or so distinct CDR3 sequences, around 18% being singletons. The CDR3 runs to 17 residues. CDR1 is LGHNA and CDR2 is YNFKEQ in the germline V gene. Germline trimming cut 3 bases from V and 5 bases from J; bases unmatched to any gene: 11. This clonotype was counted only a few times. Its antigen is as yet unknown. The rearrangement joins TRBV4-2 to TRBJ2-5, with 11 bases aligning to TRBD2. The material sequenced was naive T cells sorted from blood. This receptor was identified in a man aged 50 to 59 in good health. In nucleotides, the CDR3 is TGTGCCAGCAGCCACCTCATTCCTAGCGGGGGGCCGGAGACCCAGTACTTC. Translating gives CASSHLIPSGGPETQYF.